The rows below give T cell receptor beta chains drawn from one sample of a study of long-term antiretroviral therapy in people with HIV. Profiled with immunoSEQ multiplex PCR; TCRdb holds only in-frame clones, not every one. Among under 30,000 clones listed, roughly 96% were seen once. Here the sequenced sample was unsorted PBMCs, taken 6 to 6.5 years after starting antiretroviral therapy. All receptors derive from a man aged 25 to 45 with HIV. CDR3s include the opening cysteine and the closing phenylalanine or tryptophan. A D gene is named only where the DNA matches it firmly. Clone size is shown for a subset of rows, as once, few, many or a class of expanded clone.

CDR3nt | CDR3aa | v_gene | d_gene | j_gene | abundance
TGTGCCAGCAGTGCTGGGGACAGGGGGTCCGATTCACCCCTCCACTTT | CASSAGDRGSDSPLHF | TRBV7-3 | TRBD1 | TRBJ1-6 | NA
TGCGGAGTCCCCCCCCCGGAAGCTTTCTTT | CGVPPPEAFF | TRBV20-1 | NA | TRBJ1-1 | NA
TGTGCCAGCTCCCCGGAAGGCTCTGGAAACACCATATATTTT | CASSPEGSGNTIYF | TRBV18 | NA | TRBJ1-3 | once
TGTGCCACCAGCAGACCCCAAACCGGGACAGGGGCCGGGGAGCTGTTTTTT | CATSRPQTGTGAGELFF | TRBV15 | TRBD1 | TRBJ2-2 | NA
TGCGCCAGCAGCTTGGCTGAGGGCACTGAAGCTTTCTTT | CASSLAEGTEAFF | TRBV5-1 | NA | TRBJ1-1 | NA
TGTGCCAGCACCCCTCGCCCCGCCCCTGGGGAGCTGTTTTTT | CASTPRPAPGELFF | TRBV11-2 | NA | TRBJ2-2 | NA
TGTGCCTGGAATCAGGGCGGGGAGCTGTTTTTT | CAWNQGGELFF | TRBV30 | NA | TRBJ2-2 | NA
TGCGCCAGCAGTGAGTGGGCAGGTACGGATTCACCCCTCCACTTT | CASSEWAGTDSPLHF | TRBV10-2 | NA | TRBJ1-6 | NA
TGTGCCAGCAGCAAAGGGGAACAGGGGGTTAGGAATGAGCAGTTCTTC | CASSKGEQGVRNEQFF | TRBV21-1 | NA | TRBJ2-1 | NA
TGTGCCAGCAGCTCCCAGGGAAGGCAGCCCCAGCATTTT | CASSSQGRQPQHF | TRBV27 | NA | TRBJ1-5 | NA
TGTGCCAGCAACCCGGGATTCAGGGGGCCGGCGAACACTGAAGCTTTCTTT | CASNPGFRGPANTEAFF | TRBV11-2 | TRBD1 | TRBJ1-1 | NA
TGTGCCAGCACCCGGCGGGCAGGGGGGAACACTGAAGCTTTCTTT | CASTRRAGGNTEAFF | TRBV2 | TRBD1 | TRBJ1-1 | NA
TGCGCCAGCAGCCGCAGTGAGGTAGTTGGTTCACCCCTCCACTTT | CASSRSEVVGSPLHF | TRBV4-1 | NA | TRBJ1-6 | NA
TGCAGCGTTGAACGCACGACAGGGGTCACCACCGGGGAGCTGTTTTTT | CSVERTTGVTTGELFF | TRBV29-1 | TRBD1 | TRBJ2-2 | NA
TGTGCCAGTAGTTTCGGGACTAGCGGGAGGTTGGGGAATGAGCAGTTCTTC | CASSFGTSGRLGNEQFF | TRBV19 | TRBD2 | TRBJ2-1 | NA
TGTGCCAGTAGCCCCGGGACAGGGGGTTTCGAGACCCAGTACTTC | CASSPGTGGFETQYF | TRBV19 | TRBD1 | TRBJ2-5 | NA
TGTGCCAGCTCGCCTCTTGGGGGGCTCACGAACACCGGGGAGCTGTTTTTT | CASSPLGGLTNTGELFF | TRBV18 | NA | TRBJ2-2 | NA
TGTGCCAGCAGTTATGGGGGGAGCAGCACAGATACGCAGTATTTT | CASSYGGSSTDTQYF | TRBV6-5 | NA | TRBJ2-3 | NA
TGTGCCAGTAGTCCTACGACAGGGAACTATGGCTACACCTTC | CASSPTTGNYGYTF | TRBV19 | TRBD1 | TRBJ1-2 | NA
TGTGCCAGTAGCCACATGAACACTGAAGCTTTCTTT | CASSHMNTEAFF | TRBV19 | NA | TRBJ1-1 | NA
TGTGCCAGCAGCTTAGAGGGTGGGGGCCAGATTGGCACCGGGGAGCTGTTTTTT | CASSLEGGGQIGTGELFF | TRBV11-1 | NA | TRBJ2-2 | NA
TGTGCCAGCAGCCCTGGACAGGGTCGTATCGGGGAGCTGTTTTTT | CASSPGQGRIGELFF | TRBV7-8 | TRBD1 | TRBJ2-2 | once
TGTGCCATCATGTACAGGGGGGGAACTGAAGCTTTCTTT | CAIMYRGGTEAFF | TRBV19 | TRBD1 | TRBJ1-1 | NA
TGTGCCAGCAGCTTTTCTTTCGGGGGGATGTACGAGCAGTACTTC | CASSFSFGGMYEQYF | TRBV7-2 | TRBD2 | TRBJ2-7 | NA
TGTGCCAGCAGTAACGGACAGGTGAACTATGGCTACACCTTC | CASSNGQVNYGYTF | TRBV11-2 | TRBD1 | TRBJ1-2 | NA
TGTGCCAGTAGTATAGCGGGAGCCTACGAGCAGTACTTC | CASSIAGAYEQYF | TRBV19 | NA | TRBJ2-7 | NA
TGTGCCAGCAGTTACGGGGCCAGAGGCTCAAATGAGCAGTTCTTC | CASSYGARGSNEQFF | TRBV6-5 | NA | TRBJ2-1 | NA
TGTGCCAGCAGCGCGAGGGGTCGTAACGAGCAGTACTTC | CASSARGRNEQYF | TRBV9 | NA | TRBJ2-7 | few
TGTGCCAGCAGCTTAGCGCAACCACAGAATGAGCAGTTCTTC | CASSLAQPQNEQFF | TRBV11-1 | NA | TRBJ2-1 | NA